Presented here are 23 T cell receptor beta chains from one specimen sequenced in a study of cytomegalovirus exposure and HLA in healthy donors. PCR employed 60 Vbeta and 13 Jbeta primers. Assay: immunoSEQ multiplex PCR; the TCRdb copy retains only in-frame clones and omits some. This sample has fewer than 200,000 clones, with approximately 82% found just once. The sequenced sample was PBMCs. These receptors were obtained from a male donor in good health and CMV-seronegative.

This clone occurred once. J is TRBJ2-7 and V is TRBV2, with TRBD1 matching over 9 bases. In germline, CDR1 is SNHLY, CDR2 FYNNEI. The CDR3 contains 13 residues. V lost 6 bases and J lost 3; bases outside the gene matches: 3. The CDR3 DNA is TGTGCCAGCAGGGGACAGGGTTTCTACGAGCAGTACTTC. Its translation is CASRGQGFYEQYF.

The table lists this clone with a count of one. This sequence joins TRBV11-3 and TRBJ2-3, with 10 nucleotides matching TRBD2. This CDR3 is built from 14 residues. Unmatched junction bases numbered 4, after V lost 3 bases and J lost 7 bases. Germline CDR1 and CDR2: SGHNT and YENEEA. DNA of the CDR3: TGTGCCAGCAGCTTGGGACTAGCGTCCAATACGCAGTATTTT. Translation gives CASSLGLASNTQYF. Supplemented by reference TRBV11-3 and TRBJ2-3, the full variable domain reads EAGVVQSPRYKIIEKKQPVAFWCNPISGHNTLYWYLQNLGQGPELLIRYENEEAVDDSQLPKDRFSAERLKGVDSTLKIQPAELGDSAVYLCASSLGLASNTQYFGPGTRLTVL.

This clone was detected a few times. This chain joins TRBV19 and TRBJ2-7; D gene unclear. Germline CDR1 and CDR2: LNHDA and SQIVND (reference sequence). V lost 5 bases, J lost 3 bases, and 17 bases lay in between. This CDR3 comprises 15 residues. CDR3 residues: CASSPTLPNRYEQYF. CDR3 bases: TGTGCCAGTAGTCCTACTCTCCCGAACCGCTACGAGCAGTACTTC. Filled out from reference TRBV19 and TRBJ2-7, the complete variable domain reads DGGITQSPKYLFRKEGQNVTLSCEQNLNHDAMYWYRQDPGQGLRLIYYSQIVNDFQKGDIAEGYSVSREKKESFPLTVTSAQKNPTAFYLCASSPTLPNRYEQYFGPGTRLTVT.

This clone has a handful of counts. V is TRBV6-5 and J is TRBJ1-6, with TRBD1 matching over 7 bases. Trimming took 5 bases from V and 7 from J; bases not matched to a gene: 8. The germline V gene has CDR1 MNHEY and CDR2 SVGAGI. CDR3 size: 15 residues. The CDR3 nucleotides are TGTGCCAGCAGTCGACAGGGAAATCGCAATTCACCCCTCCACTTT. This codes for CASSRQGNRNSPLHF.

The chain uses TRBV11-2 and TRBJ2-7; 8 bases line up with TRBD1. V lost 0 bases, J lost 2 bases, and 6 bases stayed unmatched. Germline CDR1 reads SGHAT; CDR2 reads FQNNGV. CDR3 length: 16 amino acids. CDR3 sequence (DNA): TGTGCCAGCAGCTTAGATATGGGACAGGCGACCTACGAGCAGTACTTC. This codes for CASSLDMGQATYEQYF.

The chain joins TRBV5-6 to TRBJ2-1; D gene ambiguous. The V gene lost 1 base and the J gene lost 0 bases, with 8 bases spanning the gap. This CDR3 has 15 residues. CDR1 SGHDT and CDR2 YYEEEE come from the germline V gene. CDR3 DNA sequence: TGTGCCAGCAGCTTGCGCGAGAGCTCCTACAATGAGCAGTTCTTC. Protein product: CASSLRESSYNEQFF. Full variable domain (outside the CDR3, taken from reference TRBV5-6 and TRBJ2-1): DAGVTQSPTHLIKTRGQQVTLRCSPKSGHDTVSWYQQALGQGPQFIFQYYEEEERQRGNFPDRFSGHQFPNYSSELNVNALLLGDSALYLCASSLRESSYNEQFFGPGTRLTVL.

V usage is TRBV7-2 and J usage is TRBJ1-4; 7 bases are shared with TRBD1. CDR3 length: 15 amino acids. Trimming at V came to 7 bases and at J to 7 bases, leaving 12 bases not matched to a gene. Germline V gene sequence: CDR1 SGHTA, CDR2 FQGNSA. CDR3 DNA sequence: TGTGCCAGCACCGAGGGGGCGACGAGAACTGAAAAACTGTTTTTT. Protein product: CASTEGATRTEKLFF.

This clone was seen a few times. CDR3 coding DNA: TGTGCCAGCATTACGACTAGCGGGTCTCTTGGGAATGAGCAGTTCTTC. Its protein product is CASITTSGSLGNEQFF. This chain connects TRBV6-6 to TRBJ2-1, with 10 positions matching TRBD2. CDR1 and CDR2 from the germline V gene are MNHNY and SVGAGI (reference sequence). This CDR3 is 16 amino acids long. V was clipped by 7 bases and J by 7 bases; unmatched bases: 13.

This clone was counted once. The rearrangement links TRBV7-9 to TRBJ1-2; no definite D call. Trimming left V 1 base short and J 2 bases short, with 8 bases between. The CDR3 runs to 14 residues. Germline-derived CDR1 and CDR2 are SEHNR and FQNEAQ (reference sequence). CDR3 loop: CASSLVALNYGYTF. The CDR3 region has the DNA TGTGCCAGCAGCTTAGTAGCCTTAAACTATGGCTACACCTTC.

The chain joins TRBV7-6 to TRBJ2-3, with 10 bases that match TRBD2. Germline V gene lookup returns CDR1 SGHVS and CDR2 FNYEAQ. Germline trimming cut 0 bases from V and 0 bases from J; bases unmatched to any gene: 0. This CDR3 comprises 16 residues. This CDR3 reads CASSLATSGSTDTQYF. CDR3 bases: TGTGCCAGCAGCTTAGCGACTAGCGGGAGCACAGATACGCAGTATTTT.

The chain employs TRBV2 and TRBJ2-7; D not certain. This CDR3 has 11 amino acids. Trimming cost V 2 bases and J 5 bases, with 4 bases left between them. Germline values: CDR1 SNHLY, CDR2 FYNNEI. Here the CDR3 DNA reads TGTGCCAGCAGTGAACTCCACGAGCAGTACTTC. It translates to CASSELHEQYF.

The V call is TRBV27, the J call TRBJ1-5; weak D call: TRBD1 (5 bases). The CDR3 runs 14 residues. Germline values: CDR1 MNHEY, CDR2 SMNVEV (reference sequence). V shed 6 bases and J shed 2 bases, with 11 bases lying between them. DNA for the CDR3: TGTGCCAGCAGAGTTGTAGGGGGCAATCAGCCCCAGCATTTT. Translation gives CASRVVGGNQPQHF.

Comments on this clone: This same CDR3 is encoded by further DNA sequences in the sample. This chain uses TRBV7-9 with TRBJ1-2; 8 bases are a match to TRBD1. With 3 bases clipped from V and 4 bases from J, the junction kept 1 base outside the gene matches. Germline loops: CDR1 SEHNR, CDR2 FQNEAQ (reference sequence). This CDR3 has 13 residues. In DNA form, the CDR3 reads TGTGCCAGCAGCTTCACAGGGGGCTATGGCTACACCTTC. This sequence encodes CASSFTGGYGYTF.

This chain joins TRBV9 and TRBJ1-2; D is possibly TRBD1 (6 bases). V was shortened by 5 bases and J by 2 bases, with 13 bases between the two germline ends. CDR3 size: 14 residues. Germline V CDR1 and CDR2: SGDLS, YYNGEE. The CDR3 DNA reads as TGTGCCAGCAGTACCCGGACAGCAAACTATGGCTACACCTTC. Translated, it gives CASSTRTANYGYTF.

The chain joins TRBV4-3 to TRBJ2-3; 13 bases align to TRBD2. Germline CDR1 is LGHNA and CDR2 is YSLEER. V lost 4 bases, J lost 4 bases, and 8 bases stayed unmatched. The CDR3 covers 17 residues. CDR3 amino acids: CASSPLTSGRASDTQYF. CDR3 bases: TGCGCCAGCAGCCCCCTCACTAGCGGGAGGGCCTCAGATACGCAGTATTTT.

The rearrangement links TRBV27 to TRBJ1-2; 7 nucleotides align to TRBD1. CDR1 is MNHEY and CDR2 is SMNVEV in the germline V gene (reference sequence). The length of the CDR3 is 13 residues. Trimming took 3 bases from V and 8 from J; bases not matched to a gene: 6. CDR3 DNA sequence: TGTGCCAGCAGTTTCTCACAGGGGAGCGGCTACACCTTC. Translation: CASSFSQGSGYTF.

Written as DNA, the CDR3 is TGTGCCAGTAGTATAGCAGGGGGAGATACGCAGTATTTT. This codes for CASSIAGGDTQYF. V gene TRBV19 combines with J gene TRBJ2-3; 7 bases are shared with TRBD1. CDR1 and CDR2 (germline): LNHDA, SQIVND (reference sequence). With 1 base clipped from V and 5 bases from J, the junction kept 0 bases outside the gene matches. CDR3 length: 13 residues.

This sequence joins TRBV4-1 and TRBJ2-3, with D unresolved. Per the germline V gene, CDR1 is MGHRA and CDR2 is YSYEKL. Trimming took off 11 bases at V and 1 base at J, with 13 bases between the two ends. This CDR3 is 13 amino acids long. CDR3 in amino acids: CAAYSSGTDTQYF. CDR3 bases: TGCGCCGCCTACAGTTCTGGCACAGATACGCAGTATTTT.

V is TRBV28 and J is TRBJ1-3; D is undetermined. Germline CDR1 is MDHEN and CDR2 is SYDVKM. This CDR3 spans 16 amino acids. Trimming left V 2 bases short and J 0 bases short, with 11 bases between. This chain's CDR3 is CASSLPQMNSGNTIYF. CDR3 nucleotide sequence: TGTGCCAGCAGTTTACCCCAGATGAACTCTGGAAACACCATATATTTT.

The J gene is TRBJ2-2, the V gene TRBV5-5, with D perhaps matching TRBD2 (6 bases). Germline V gene data show CDR1 as SGHKS and CDR2 as YYEKEE (reference sequence). Between the trimmed V and J ends, which lost 2 bases and 7 bases, there was a span of 18 bases. The CDR3 covers 16 residues. The CDR3: CASSLGAGRKGGELFF. The CDR3 nucleotides are TGTGCCAGCAGCTTAGGTGCAGGGAGGAAGGGCGGGGAGCTGTTTTTT.

The V gene is TRBV5-1, the J gene TRBJ2-5, with no clear D. The CDR3 has 13 residues. Germline V lookup: CDR1 SGHRS, CDR2 YFSETQ. V was shortened by 1 base and J by 1 base, with 5 bases between the two germline ends. The CDR3 bases are TGCGCCAGCAGCTTGACCAGCCAAGAGACCCAGTACTTC. Amino acids: CASSLTSQETQYF.

The J gene is TRBJ1-1, the V gene TRBV19; perhaps TRBD1 as D (5 bases). The CDR3 runs to 10 residues. Germline V gene lookup returns CDR1 LNHDA and CDR2 SQIVND (reference sequence). The CDR3, as DNA: TGTGGGGCAGGGAAGACTGAAGCTTTCTTT. This encodes CGAGKTEAFF.

The genes are TRBV11-2 and TRBJ1-1; maybe TRBD1 (5 bases). CDR3 length: 13 amino acids. Trimming took off 4 bases at V and 4 bases at J, with 10 bases between the two ends. Germline V gene data show CDR1 as SGHAT and CDR2 as FQNNGV. CDR3 nucleotide sequence: TGTGCCAGCAGCTCACTGGGGGGCACTGAAGCTTTCTTT. Its translation is CASSSLGGTEAFF. Using reference TRBV11-2 and TRBJ1-1 for the parts outside the CDR3, the full variable domain is EAGVAQSPRYKIIEKRQSVAFWCNPISGHATLYWYQQILGQGPKLLIQFQNNGVVDDSQLPKDRFSAERLKGVDSTLKIQPAKLEDSAVYLCASSSLGGTEAFFGQGTRLTVV.